This T cell receptor beta chain was observed in a study of post-analysis software for immune sequencing data. Regarding this clonotype: Its specificity is unknown.

Researchers reported that TCR beta cDNA libraries carried unique molecular identifiers. Each sample of roughly 0.95 to 10 million input T cells yielded 500,000 or so cDNA molecules, so each molecule approximated one T cell. TCRdb reprocessed the PCR reads with MiXCR, giving one entry per CDR3 protein. This sample has under 900,000 distinct CDR3 sequences, with approximately 53% found just once. The CDR3 has 15 residues. Trimming at V came to 1 base and at J to 11 bases, leaving 13 bases not matched to a gene. The V gene's germline CDR1 is SGHAT and CDR2 FQNNGV. Study findings and constraints: With TRBV5-6, TRBV5-1 and TRBV20-1 included, five TRBV segments were more frequent in patients than in controls. Among multiple sclerosis patients, normalized Chao1 diversity was significantly below that of controls. By F measure, samples from a shared preparation batch strongly co-clustered.

This sequence joins TRBV11-2 and TRBJ2-5, with TRBD1 identical over 7 bases. The origin of this receptor is a girl aged 5-17 years with multiple sclerosis. Sequenced sample: blood. This CDR3 reads CASSLVADRADEQYF. As DNA, the CDR3 is TGTGCCAGCAGCTTAGTGGCCGACAGGGCCGATGAGCAGTACTTC.